In its sample, the clone carrying this T cell receptor (beta chain) was seen once. This entry is derived from a study of CD8+ T cells in alopecia areata. Investigators isolated RNA and reverse transcribed it into cDNA to act as the sequencing template. Here immunoSEQ multiplex PCR was the method, and the copy in TCRdb shows in-frame clones only, minus some. The sample consists of roughly 200,000 clones, approximately 62% of them appearing once. Looked up from germline, CDR1 is GTSNPN and CDR2 is SVGIG (reference sequence). V was clipped by 3 bases and J by 7 bases; unmatched bases: 8. The CDR3 contains 13 residues.

The sequence derives from a human donor with alopecia areata. The J gene is TRBJ1-1, the V gene TRBV30, with 7 bases fitting TRBD1. This material consisted of CD4+ T cells sorted from blood, taken at week 0. CDR3 sequence (DNA): TGTGCCTGGAGGTCCAGGGGGATTCATGAAGCTTTCTTT. Amino acid sequence: CAWRSRGIHEAFF.